What follows are 8 T cell receptor beta chains derived from one specimen sequenced in a study of cytomegalovirus exposure and HLA in healthy donors. The PCR was carried out with 60 Vbeta primers and 13 Jbeta primers. TCRdb's table, derived via immunoSEQ multiplex PCR, lists solely in-frame clones and lacks some. The table includes some 130,000 clones, about 74% detected once. The sequenced sample consisted of PBMCs. These receptors were obtained from a woman aged 55 to 70 in good health and CMV-seronegative.

The chain employs TRBV27 and TRBJ2-6; 7 bases align to TRBD2. V shed 1 base and J 0 bases; nucleotides not matched to a gene: 9. Looked up from germline, CDR1 is MNHEY and CDR2 is SMNVEV (reference sequence). The CDR3 length is 19 residues. CDR3: CASSLWSSGGYSGANVLTF. The CDR3 nucleotides read TGTGCCAGCAGTTTATGGTCTAGCGGAGGGTACTCTGGGGCCAACGTCCTGACTTTC.

The CDR3 loop reads CAWSRTSGTADTQYF. As DNA, the CDR3 is TGTGCCTGGAGTCGCACTAGCGGCACGGCAGATACGCAGTATTTT. This chain connects TRBV30 to TRBJ2-3; 8 nucleotides agree with TRBD2. Trimming cost V 2 bases and J 4 bases; bases outside gene matches: 8. Germline V CDR1 and CDR2: GTSNPN, SVGIG (reference sequence). This CDR3 region has 15 residues.

The chain combines TRBV11-2 with TRBJ2-6; 7 nucleotides align to TRBD2. Germline V lookup: CDR1 SGHAT, CDR2 FQNNGV. V was clipped by 6 bases and J by 3 bases; unmatched bases: 14. The CDR3 is made up of 18 amino acids. The CDR3, as DNA: TGTGCCAGCAGATCGGTGAGGACTAGTCTACTTGGGGCCAACGTCCTGACTTTC. It codes for CASRSVRTSLLGANVLTF.

This clone has a single count. The rearrangement uses TRBV14 and TRBJ2-7; 9 nucleotides line up with TRBD2. The V gene's germline CDR1 is SGHDN and CDR2 FVKESK. The CDR3 consists of 16 residues. V was pared by 8 bases and J by 0 bases, with 11 bases of the junction left unmatched. The CDR3 protein is CASRGVAGDSSYEQYF. The CDR3 coding sequence is TGTGCCAGCCGGGGAGTAGCGGGGGATTCCTCCTACGAGCAGTACTTC.

The gene calls are TRBV30 and TRBJ2-7; 7 positions agree with TRBD2. There are 16 residues in the CDR3. J gave up 0 bases and V 2 bases, and 10 bases lay outside the gene matches. Germline V gene lookup returns CDR1 GTSNPN and CDR2 SVGIG (reference sequence). The CDR3 protein is CAWSRAMRDYSYEQYF. The CDR3 DNA is TGTGCCTGGAGTCGGGCCATGAGGGACTACTCCTACGAGCAGTACTTC.

This rearrangement joins TRBV28 to TRBJ1-5; 9 nucleotides agree with TRBD1. With V trimmed by 4 bases and J by 4 bases, 8 bases remained unmatched. Germline CDR1 is MDHEN and CDR2 is SYDVKM. The CDR3 sequence is 16 residues long. The CDR3 is CASSSQQGARNQPQHF. In DNA, the CDR3 is TGTGCCAGCAGTTCACAACAGGGGGCGCGTAATCAGCCCCAGCATTTT.

V usage is TRBV14 and J usage is TRBJ2-5; D is possibly TRBD1 (6 bases). V was cut by 0 bases and J by 5 bases, with 13 bases left in between. CDR3 length: 15 amino acids. The germline CDR1 and CDR2 sequences are SGHDN and FVKESK. CDR3 sequence: CASSQDLGAAETQYF. The CDR3 region has the DNA TGTGCCAGCAGCCAAGATCTGGGGGCGGCGGAGACCCAGTACTTC. Variable domain in full (rest from reference TRBV14 and TRBJ2-5): EAGVTQFPSHSVIEKGQTVTLRCDPISGHDNLYWYRRVMGKEIKFLLHFVKESKQDESGMPNNRFLAERTGGTYSTLKVQPAELEDSGVYFCASSQDLGAAETQYFGPGTRLLVL.

This rearrangement joins TRBV6-5 to TRBJ1-1, with TRBD1 identical over 7 bases. The CDR3 is 15 amino acids. The V and J ends lost 6 bases and 1 base, in that order; junction bases with no gene match: 8. Germline-derived CDR1 and CDR2 are MNHEY and SVGAGI. The chain's CDR3 is CASSLDRWSNTEAFF. The CDR3, as DNA: TGTGCCAGCAGCCTGGACAGGTGGTCGAACACTGAAGCTTTCTTT.